The 30 T cell receptor beta chains reported below all come from one sample, sequenced in a study of T cells in Graves' hyperthyroidism and ophthalmopathy. Amplified TCR beta CDR3 regions derived from RNA transcripts. In the first-round RT-PCR of the TCR CDR3, the HTBI primer set was used. TCRdb re-analysed the multiplex PCR reads in MiXCR, keeping a single row per CDR3 protein. The sample carries more than 350,000 distinct CDR3 sequences, more than 12% recorded once. The sequencing input was blood. These receptors all come from a woman aged 30 to 39 with Graves' hyperthyroidism.

This chain joins TRBV6-1 and TRBJ1-2; unclear D gene. CDR1 and CDR2 from the germline V gene are MNHNS and SASEGT. The ends were cut back, 6 bases at V and 4 bases at J, with 15 bases in the middle. The CDR3 is made up of 14 amino acids. The CDR3 region is CASSQEEHLYGYTF. In nucleotides, the CDR3 is TGTGCCAGCAGCCAAGAGGAACACCTCTATGGCTACACCTTC.

This clonotype was seen many times. The chain uses TRBV11-2 and TRBJ1-4; D is unclear. V lost 1 base, J lost 0 bases, and 3 bases lay in between. The CDR3 contains 14 residues. The germline V gene encodes CDR1 SGHAT and CDR2 FQNNGV. DNA of the CDR3: TGTGCCAGCAGCTTAGGAACAACTAATGAAAAACTGTTTTTT. Its protein product is CASSLGTTNEKLFF.

This clonotype was seen many times. The chain has TRBV2 and TRBJ2-3, with no clear D. CDR3 length: 14 amino acids. Trimming pared 7 bases from V and 2 bases from J, leaving 13 bases between. Germline V lookup: CDR1 SNHLY, CDR2 FYNNEI. For the CDR3, the DNA is TGTGCCAGCACCTTCAGCCATTACACAGATACGCAGTATTTT. The encoded protein is CASTFSHYTDTQYF.

This clonotype was recorded many times. The chain is built from TRBV12-5 and TRBJ2-3, with 8 bases lining up with TRBD2. In germline, CDR1 is LGHNT, CDR2 FRNRAP. This CDR3 has 14 amino acids. V was pared by 6 bases and J by 2 bases, with 4 bases of the junction left unmatched. The DNA of the CDR3 is TGTGCTAGTGGCCCCGGGAGGGACACAGATACGCAGTATTTT. It is translated as CASGPGRDTDTQYF.

This clonotype was recorded many times. The chain employs TRBV20-1 and TRBJ1-1; 8 bases agree with TRBD1. The CDR3 totals 14 residues. In germline, CDR1 is DFQATT, CDR2 SNEGSKA (reference sequence). The J segment lost 6 bases and the V segment lost 5 bases, leaving 11 bases of the junction unmatched. CDR3 bases: TGCAGTGCTTCCCGGACAGGGCGAGGGGCTGAAGCTTTCTTT. It translates to CSASRTGRGAEAFF.

This clonotype was picked up many times. The V call is TRBV7-2, the J call TRBJ2-1, with D possibly being TRBD2 (5 bases). Germline CDR1 is SGHTA and CDR2 is FQGNSA. This CDR3 has 14 amino acids. The ends were cut back, 2 bases at V and 4 bases at J, with 9 bases in the middle. The CDR3 reads CASSLSRDYNEQFF. In nucleotides, the CDR3 is TGTGCCAGCAGCTTATCCCGGGATTACAATGAGCAGTTCTTC.

As regards this clonotype: With a much larger clone just one base away, this may be a read error. V and J are TRBV2 and TRBJ2-5, with 9 bases that match TRBD2. The CDR3 has 17 amino acids. Germline V gene lookup returns CDR1 SNHLY and CDR2 FYNNEI. V lost 5 bases to trimming and J lost 2 bases; unmatched junction nucleotides: 12. The CDR3 reads CASSLPAGGLKQETQYF. For the CDR3, the DNA is TGTGCCAGCAGTCTCCCAGCGGGAGGCCTCAAACAAGAGACCCAGTACTTC.

This clonotype was recorded many times. CDR3 in DNA: TGTGCCAGCAGCGACCCGGGACAGCTCACAGATACGCAGTATTTT. Protein sequence: CASSDPGQLTDTQYF. The chain has TRBV6-1 and TRBJ2-3, with 7 bases that match TRBD1. The length of the CDR3 is 15 residues. V shed 6 bases, J shed 2 bases, and the junction held 8 bases outside the gene matches. The V gene's germline CDR1 is MNHNS and CDR2 SASEGT.

The chain combines TRBV15 with TRBJ2-1; the D is unclear. This CDR3 region has 14 residues. From germline, CDR1 is LNHNV and CDR2 YYDKDF (reference sequence). Deletions cut 0 bases from V and 10 bases from J, with 13 bases between. The CDR3 nucleotides read TGTGCCACCAGCAGAGATCTGAGTTATGGGGAGCAGTTCTTC. This sequence encodes CATSRDLSYGEQFF.

The chain combines TRBV10-1 with TRBJ2-7; the D gene is possibly TRBD2 (6 bases). Germline assignment: CDR1 WNHNN and CDR2 SYGVQD (reference sequence). This CDR3 is built from 13 residues. V lost 6 bases, J lost 1 base, and 10 bases lay in between. The CDR3 protein is CASSARGSYEQYF. The CDR3 DNA is TGCGCCAGCAGCGCTCGGGGGTCCTACGAGCAGTACTTC.

This clonotype was recorded many times. The genes are TRBV9 and TRBJ2-1; 11 bases align to TRBD2. Per germline, CDR1 SGDLS and CDR2 YYNGEE. Trimming at V came to 3 bases and at J to 3 bases, leaving 2 bases not matched to a gene. The length of the CDR3 is 15 residues. CDR3 DNA sequence: TGTGCCAGCAGCGCGACTAGCGGGAACTACAATGAGCAGTTCTTC. Its translation: CASSATSGNYNEQFF. The full variable domain, rest sourced from reference TRBV9 and TRBJ2-1, is DSGVTQTPKHLITATGQRVTLRCSPRSGDLSVYWYQQSLDQGLQFLIQYYNGEERAKGNILERFSAQQFPDLHSELNLSSLELGDSALYFCASSATSGNYNEQFFGPGTRLTVL.

This clonotype was seen many times. CDR3 loop: CASSQDSGNTIYF. CDR3 sequence (DNA): TGTGCCAGCAGCCAAGATTCGGGAAACACCATATATTTT. The chain employs TRBV3-1 and TRBJ1-3, with D uncertain. V was shortened by 0 bases and J by 4 bases, with 4 bases between the two germline ends. CDR1 and CDR2 (germline): LGHDT, YNNKEL (reference sequence). The CDR3 length is 13 residues.

This clonotype was recorded a few times. The V and J genes are TRBV5-1 and TRBJ2-7; 9 nucleotides align to TRBD1. The germline V gene encodes CDR1 SGHRS and CDR2 YFSETQ. The CDR3 loop spans 16 amino acids. The junction had 11 bases not matched to a gene; V was cut back by 4 bases and J by 3 bases. CDR3 sequence: CASSRGGTGKFYEQYF. CDR3 DNA sequence: TGCGCCAGCAGCAGGGGGGGGACAGGGAAGTTCTACGAGCAGTACTTC.

This clonotype was seen a few times. This sequence joins TRBV6-1 and TRBJ2-7; D might be TRBD1 (6 bases). V was cut by 6 bases and J by 0 bases, with 15 bases left in between. Germline values: CDR1 MNHNS, CDR2 SASEGT. The CDR3 spans 15 residues. The CDR3 nucleotides are TGTGCCAGCAGCCGAGGGGGACAAAGCTCCTACGAGCAGTACTTC. Translating it yields CASSRGGQSSYEQYF.

There are a few counts of this clonotype. J is TRBJ2-7 and V is TRBV10-3; 9 bases are shared with TRBD1. With 4 bases clipped from V and 1 base from J, the junction kept 2 bases outside the gene matches. CDR1 and CDR2 from the germline V gene are ENHRY and SYGVKD. There are 14 residues in the CDR3. DNA of the CDR3: TGTGCCATCAGTGCCGGGACAGGGTCCTACGAGCAGTACTTC. It specifies CAISAGTGSYEQYF.

V and J are TRBV7-8 and TRBJ2-3; TRBD2 matches 12 bases. CDR3 length: 16 residues. Per germline, CDR1 SGHVS and CDR2 FQNEAQ. V lost 5 bases to trimming and J lost 4 bases; unmatched junction nucleotides: 7. CDR3 DNA sequence: TGTGCCAGCAGCCCCGGTCTAGCGGGGGGGTCAGATACGCAGTATTTT. This sequence encodes CASSPGLAGGSDTQYF.

Only a few counts were recorded for this clonotype. This may be a read error, as it is one base from a much larger clone. The chain is built from TRBV30 and TRBJ1-1, with 7 bases that match TRBD1. The CDR3 has 15 amino acids. The germline V gene has CDR1 GTSNPN and CDR2 SVGIG (reference sequence). V gave up 3 bases and J gave up 3 bases; unmatched junction bases: 10. CDR3 bases: TGTGCCTGGAGCGAACCGACAGGGATGGACACTGAAGCTTTCTTT. Its translation: CAWSEPTGMDTEAFF. The full variable domain, completed using reference TRBV30 and TRBJ1-1, is SQTIHQWPATLVQPVGSPLSLECTVEGTSNPNLYWYRQAAGRGLQLLFYSVGIGQISSEVPQNLSASRPQDRQFILSSKKLLLSDSGFYLCAWSEPTGMDTEAFFGQGTRLTVV.

This clonotype showed up just a few times. The V gene is TRBV28, the J gene TRBJ2-7; 7 nucleotides match TRBD2. The CDR3 contains 16 residues. Per the germline V gene, CDR1 is MDHEN and CDR2 is SYDVKM. V shed 5 bases and J 3 bases; nucleotides not matched to a gene: 13. CDR3 amino acids: CASSPFWSGIHYEQYF. CDR3 coding DNA: TGTGCCAGCAGTCCCTTTTGGAGCGGGATTCACTACGAGCAGTACTTC. The variable domain in full, completed from reference TRBV28 and TRBJ2-7, reads DVKVTQSSRYLVKRTGEKVFLECVQDMDHENMFWYRQDPGLGLRLIYFSYDVKMKEKGDIPEGYSVSREKKERFSLILESASTNQTSMYLCASSPFWSGIHYEQYFGPGTRLTVT.

J is TRBJ2-1 and V is TRBV4-1; 7 positions match TRBD2. This CDR3 spans 15 amino acids. V lost 1 base and J lost 5; bases outside the gene matches: 5. Germline V gives CDR1 MGHRA, CDR2 YSYEKL. CDR3 sequence: CASSQVSGRHNEQFF. The CDR3 coding sequence is TGCGCCAGCAGCCAAGTCTCCGGGAGGCACAATGAGCAGTTCTTC.

The V and J genes are TRBV27 and TRBJ1-1; TRBD1 is a possible D gene (5 bases). Germline V lookup: CDR1 MNHEY, CDR2 SMNVEV (reference sequence). The germline V and J ends were trimmed by 5 bases and 5 bases, with 15 bases remaining between them. CDR3 length equals 14 residues. The CDR3 nucleotides are TGTGCCAGCAGTCTACGGGGGGTAGATACTGAAGCTTTCTTT. Amino acids: CASSLRGVDTEAFF.

Many counts were recorded for this clonotype. The chain has TRBV27 and TRBJ1-5, with D possibly being TRBD1 (5 bases). The CDR3 consists of 14 residues. The V end lost 3 bases, the J end lost 4 bases, and 10 bases lay between the germline ends. Germline CDR1 is MNHEY and CDR2 is SMNVEV (reference sequence). The CDR3 protein is CASSFMGPNQPQHF. CDR3 bases: TGTGCCAGCAGTTTTATGGGGCCAAATCAGCCCCAGCATTTT.

The chain uses TRBV20-1 and TRBJ2-3; D is possibly TRBD1 or TRBD2 (5 bases each). V was shortened by 6 bases and J by 2 bases, with 18 bases between the two germline ends. This CDR3 has 15 amino acids. Per the germline V gene, CDR1 is DFQATT and CDR2 is SNEGSKA (reference sequence). The CDR3 coding sequence is TGCAGTGCCGTAGCCGGGACGGCAACCACAGATACGCAGTATTTT. Protein: CSAVAGTATTDTQYF.

This rearrangement joins TRBV6-1 to TRBJ2-7, with 7 bases lining up with TRBD2. The CDR3 covers 15 residues. Germline V gene data show CDR1 as MNHNS and CDR2 as SASEGT. The ends lost 3 bases at V and 3 bases at J; junction bases unmatched: 8. The CDR3 protein is CASSEWASGHYEQYF. In nucleotides, the CDR3 is TGTGCCAGCAGTGAGTGGGCTAGCGGCCACTACGAGCAGTACTTC.

This clonotype was seen repeatedly, ten times or more. The rearrangement uses TRBV7-9 and TRBJ1-1, with a weak D call TRBD1 (5 bases). The V end lost 1 base, the J end lost 8 bases, and 14 bases lay between the germline ends. The CDR3 spans 14 residues. Germline lookup yields CDR1 SEHNR and CDR2 FQNEAQ (reference sequence). Here the CDR3 DNA reads TGTGCCAGCAGCTTAGATTGGGACTCGGGAGAAGCTTTCTTT. Encoded protein: CASSLDWDSGEAFF.

This clonotype has a count of ten or more. CDR3 in DNA: TGTGCCAGCAGCCACGAACTAGCCAAAAACATTCAGTACTTC. It translates to CASSHELAKNIQYF. This rearrangement joins TRBV28 to TRBJ2-4; D is unresolved. This CDR3 is 14 amino acids long. Germline loops: CDR1 MDHEN, CDR2 SYDVKM. V was clipped by 6 bases and J by 0 bases, with 9 bases between them.

The chain couples TRBV5-4 to TRBJ2-7; D is unresolved. Germline V gene sequence: CDR1 SGHNT, CDR2 YYREEE (reference sequence). The CDR3 spans 13 residues. The V gene lost 6 bases and the J gene lost 0 bases, with 10 bases spanning the gap. The chain's CDR3 is CASTGGDSYEQYF. CDR3 DNA sequence: TGTGCCAGCACCGGCGGAGACTCCTACGAGCAGTACTTC.

The CDR3 DNA is TGTGCCAGCAGCGTAGAAGACGGTCAAGAGACCCAGTACTTC. This encodes CASSVEDGQETQYF. The chain has TRBV9 and TRBJ2-5, with D hard to call. The CDR3 has 14 amino acids. Germline V gene sequence: CDR1 SGDLS, CDR2 YYNGEE. Trimming shortened V by 0 bases and J by 2 bases, and 8 bases separated the two germline ends. Complete variable domain (other parts from reference TRBV9 and TRBJ2-5): DSGVTQTPKHLITATGQRVTLRCSPRSGDLSVYWYQQSLDQGLQFLIQYYNGEERAKGNILERFSAQQFPDLHSELNLSSLELGDSALYFCASSVEDGQETQYFGPGTRLLVL.

This clonotype was seen repeatedly, ten times or more. The J gene is TRBJ2-7, the V gene TRBV28; D not resolved. The ends were cut back, 3 bases at V and 5 bases at J, with 8 bases in the middle. The CDR3 covers 12 residues. Germline CDR1 is MDHEN and CDR2 is SYDVKM. The chain's CDR3 is CASSLTANEQYF. As DNA, the CDR3 is TGTGCCAGCAGTTTGACGGCGAACGAGCAGTACTTC.

The chain couples TRBV7-2 to TRBJ2-5; TRBD2 is a possible D gene (6 bases). V shed 3 bases and J shed 5 bases, with 13 bases lying between them. This CDR3 is built from 14 residues. Germline assignment: CDR1 SGHTA and CDR2 FQGNSA. The CDR3 DNA reads TGTGCCAGCAGCTTCGCTGGGACTTGGGAGACCCAGTACTTC. Protein sequence: CASSFAGTWETQYF.

This clonotype has ten or more counts. The chain links TRBV7-9 to TRBJ2-1, with D unresolved. Per the germline V gene, CDR1 is SEHNR and CDR2 is FQNEAQ (reference sequence). The CDR3 has 17 amino acids. With 9 bases removed from V and 9 bases from J, the gap between germline ends came to 30 bases. CDR3 in DNA: TGTGCCAGGGACGTTCCCCTTAGATACTTTGCTGGGCTTGAGCAGTTCTTC. Translating gives CARDVPLRYFAGLEQFF.